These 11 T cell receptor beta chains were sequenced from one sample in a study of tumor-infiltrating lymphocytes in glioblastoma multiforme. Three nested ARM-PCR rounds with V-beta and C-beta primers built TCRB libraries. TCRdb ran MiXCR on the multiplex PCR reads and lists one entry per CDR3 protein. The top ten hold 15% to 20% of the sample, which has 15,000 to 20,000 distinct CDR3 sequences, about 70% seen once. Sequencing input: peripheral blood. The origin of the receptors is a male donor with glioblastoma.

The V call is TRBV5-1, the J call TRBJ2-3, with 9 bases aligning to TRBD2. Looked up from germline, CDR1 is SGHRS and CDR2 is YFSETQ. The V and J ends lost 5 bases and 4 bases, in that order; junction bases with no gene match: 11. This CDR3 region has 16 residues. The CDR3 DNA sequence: TGCGCCAGCAGTTATGGGACTAGCAGGGAGGCAGATACGCAGTATTTT. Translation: CASSYGTSREADTQYF.

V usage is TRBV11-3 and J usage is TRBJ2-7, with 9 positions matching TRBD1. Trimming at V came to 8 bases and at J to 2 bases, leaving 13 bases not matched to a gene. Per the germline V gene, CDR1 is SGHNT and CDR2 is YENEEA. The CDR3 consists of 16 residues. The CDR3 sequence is CASLESGQGPTYEQYF. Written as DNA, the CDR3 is TGTGCCAGCTTAGAGTCGGGACAGGGACCAACCTACGAGCAGTACTTC.

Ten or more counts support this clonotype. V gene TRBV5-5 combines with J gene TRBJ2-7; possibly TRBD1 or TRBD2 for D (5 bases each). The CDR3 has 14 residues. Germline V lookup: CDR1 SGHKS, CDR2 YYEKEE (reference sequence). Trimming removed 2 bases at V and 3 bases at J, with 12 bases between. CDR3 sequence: CASSFIGGDYEQYF. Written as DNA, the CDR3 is TGTGCCAGCAGCTTTATTGGGGGTGACTACGAGCAGTACTTC.

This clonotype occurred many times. The CDR3 sequence is CSASRDRGGYGYTF. The CDR3 coding sequence is TGCAGTGCCAGCCGGGACAGGGGGGGGTATGGCTACACCTTC. This chain joins TRBV20-1 and TRBJ1-2; 11 bases align to TRBD1. V trimming: 6 bases; J trimming: 5 bases; junction bases outside the gene matches: 8. The CDR3 is 14 amino acids. Germline CDR1 reads DFQATT; CDR2 reads SNEGSKA (reference sequence).

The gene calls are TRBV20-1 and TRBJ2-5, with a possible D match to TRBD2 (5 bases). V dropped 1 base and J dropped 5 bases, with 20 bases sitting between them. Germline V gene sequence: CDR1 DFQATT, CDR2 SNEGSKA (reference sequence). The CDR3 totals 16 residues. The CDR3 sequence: CSARVPSTGSGETQYF. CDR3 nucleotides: TGCAGTGCTAGAGTCCCCTCGACTGGGTCGGGGGAGACCCAGTACTTC.

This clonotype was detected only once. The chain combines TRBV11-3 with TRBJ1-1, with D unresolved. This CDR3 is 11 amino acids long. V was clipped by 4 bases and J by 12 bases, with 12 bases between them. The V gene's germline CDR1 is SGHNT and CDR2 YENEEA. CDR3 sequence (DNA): TGTGCCAGCAGCTCTCAATTAGGGACTTTCTTT. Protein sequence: CASSSQLGTFF.

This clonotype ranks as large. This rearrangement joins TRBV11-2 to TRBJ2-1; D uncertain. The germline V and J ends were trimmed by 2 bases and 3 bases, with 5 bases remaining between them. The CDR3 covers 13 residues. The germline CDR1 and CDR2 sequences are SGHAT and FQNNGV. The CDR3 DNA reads TGTGCCAGCAGCTTATCTATCTACAATGAGCAGTTCTTC. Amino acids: CASSLSIYNEQFF.

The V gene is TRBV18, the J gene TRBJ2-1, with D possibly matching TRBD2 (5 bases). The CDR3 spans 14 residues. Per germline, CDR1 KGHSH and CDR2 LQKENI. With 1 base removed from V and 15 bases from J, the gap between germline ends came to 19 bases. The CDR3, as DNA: TGTGCCAGCTCACCACGAGGAGGCGGCAATCTGCCGTTCTTC. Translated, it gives CASSPRGGGNLPFF.

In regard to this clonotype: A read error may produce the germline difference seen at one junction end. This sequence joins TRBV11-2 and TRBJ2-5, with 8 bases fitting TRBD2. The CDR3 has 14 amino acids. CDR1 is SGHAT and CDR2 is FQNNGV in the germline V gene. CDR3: CAGSLAGRGGTQYF. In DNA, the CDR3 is TGTGCCGGCAGCTTAGCCGGACGGGGGGGGACCCAGTACTTC. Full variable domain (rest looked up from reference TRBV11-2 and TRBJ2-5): EAGVAQSPRYKIIEKRQSVAFWCNPISGHATLYWYQQILGQGPKLLIQFQNNGVVDDSQLPKDRFSAERLKGVDSTLKIQPAKLEDSAVYLCAGSLAGRGGTQYFGPGTRLLVL.

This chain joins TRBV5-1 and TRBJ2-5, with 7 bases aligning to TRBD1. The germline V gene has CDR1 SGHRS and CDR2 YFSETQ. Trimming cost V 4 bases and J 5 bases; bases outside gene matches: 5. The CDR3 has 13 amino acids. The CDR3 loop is CASSRQGGETQYF. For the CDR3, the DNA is TGCGCCAGCAGCCGACAGGGTGGGGAGACCCAGTACTTC.

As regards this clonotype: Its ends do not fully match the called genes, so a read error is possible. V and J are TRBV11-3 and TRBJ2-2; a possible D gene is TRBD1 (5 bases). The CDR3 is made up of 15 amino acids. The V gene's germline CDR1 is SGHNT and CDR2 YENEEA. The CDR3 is CVSSLGAMNTGELFF. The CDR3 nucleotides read TGTGTCAGCAGCTTAGGGGCAATGAACACCGGCGAGCTGTTTTTT.